This T cell receptor beta chain derives from a study of circulating CD8 cells and anti-PD-1 response in melanoma. The QIAseq Immune Repertoire TCR panel built the libraries from about 16 ng of total RNA. MiXCR, run by TCRdb on the reads, gives a single entry per CDR3 protein. The table records about 1,000 distinct CDR3 sequences, approximately 9.8% of them present only once. Germline loops: CDR1 LNHDA, CDR2 SQIVND (reference sequence). J lost 3 bases, V lost 9 bases, and 18 bases had no gene match. CDR3 length equals 17 residues. This clonotype is termed medium-sized. Sorting of live CD3+CD8+TCRalphabeta+ cells by PD-1 and/or TIGIT gave four subsets.

The sample was CD8+ T cells from PBMCs, taken at baseline or after one month of anti-PD-1 therapy (not recorded which). This TCR was recovered from a human donor with melanoma. The chain joins TRBV19 to TRBJ2-7, with TRBD1 identical over 9 bases. CDR3 in amino acids: CASDINPGQGLFYEQYF. Written as DNA, the CDR3 is TGTGCCAGCGATATAAACCCGGGACAGGGCCTTTTCTACGAGCAGTACTTC.